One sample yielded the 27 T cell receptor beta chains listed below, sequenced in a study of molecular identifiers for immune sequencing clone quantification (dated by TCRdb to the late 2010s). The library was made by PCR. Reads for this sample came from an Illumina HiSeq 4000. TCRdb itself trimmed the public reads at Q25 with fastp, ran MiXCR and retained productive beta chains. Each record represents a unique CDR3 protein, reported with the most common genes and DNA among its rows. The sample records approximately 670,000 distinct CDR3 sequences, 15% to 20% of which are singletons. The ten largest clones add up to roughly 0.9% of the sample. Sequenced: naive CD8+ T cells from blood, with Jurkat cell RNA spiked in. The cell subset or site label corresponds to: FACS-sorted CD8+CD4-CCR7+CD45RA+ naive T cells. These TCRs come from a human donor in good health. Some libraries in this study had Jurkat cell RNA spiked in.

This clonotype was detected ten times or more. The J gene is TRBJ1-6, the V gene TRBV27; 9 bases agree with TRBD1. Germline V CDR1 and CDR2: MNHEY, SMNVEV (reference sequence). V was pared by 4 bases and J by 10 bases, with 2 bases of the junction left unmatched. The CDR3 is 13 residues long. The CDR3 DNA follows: TGTGCCAGCAGTTCGACAGGGGGATCACCCCTCCACTTT. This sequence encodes CASSSTGGSPLHF.

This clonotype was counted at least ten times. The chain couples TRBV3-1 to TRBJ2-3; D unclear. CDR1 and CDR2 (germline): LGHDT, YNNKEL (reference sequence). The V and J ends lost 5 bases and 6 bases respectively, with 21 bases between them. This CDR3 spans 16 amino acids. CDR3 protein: CASSDISSRASDTQYF. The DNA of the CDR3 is TGTGCCAGCAGCGACATCTCTAGTCGGGCCTCGGATACGCAGTATTTT.

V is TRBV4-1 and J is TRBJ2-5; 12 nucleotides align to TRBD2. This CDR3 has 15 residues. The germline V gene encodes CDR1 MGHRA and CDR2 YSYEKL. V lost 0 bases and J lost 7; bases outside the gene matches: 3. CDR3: CASSQDSSGGATQYF. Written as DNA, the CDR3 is TGCGCCAGCAGCCAAGACTCTAGCGGGGGGGCGACCCAGTACTTC.

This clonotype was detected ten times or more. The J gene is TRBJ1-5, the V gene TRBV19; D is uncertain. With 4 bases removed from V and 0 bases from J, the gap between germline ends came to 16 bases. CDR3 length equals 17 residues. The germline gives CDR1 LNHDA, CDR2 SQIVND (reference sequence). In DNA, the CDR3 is TGTGCCAGTAGTACGGGCACTGGCGTATATAGCAATCAGCCCCAGCATTTT. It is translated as CASSTGTGVYSNQPQHF.

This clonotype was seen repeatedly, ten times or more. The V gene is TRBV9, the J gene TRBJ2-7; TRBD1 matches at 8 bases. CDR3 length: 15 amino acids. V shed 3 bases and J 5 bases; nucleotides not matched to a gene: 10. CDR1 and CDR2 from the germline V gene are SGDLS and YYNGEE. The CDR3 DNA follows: TGTGCCAGCAGCGCACAGGGGGTTATCCTCGACGAGCAGTACTTC. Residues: CASSAQGVILDEQYF.

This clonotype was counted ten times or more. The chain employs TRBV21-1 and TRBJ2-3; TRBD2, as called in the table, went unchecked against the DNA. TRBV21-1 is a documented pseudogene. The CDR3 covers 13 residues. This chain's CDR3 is CASRRGGSYTQYF. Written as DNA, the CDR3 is TGTGCCAGCAGACGGGGCGGGAGTTATACGCAGTATTTT.

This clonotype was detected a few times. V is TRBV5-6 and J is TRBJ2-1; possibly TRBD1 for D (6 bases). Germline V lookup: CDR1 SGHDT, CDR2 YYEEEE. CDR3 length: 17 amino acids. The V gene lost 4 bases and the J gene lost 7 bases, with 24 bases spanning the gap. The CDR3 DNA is TGTGCCAGCAGCCCCGGTGTCATCAGGGGCGGTGGGAATGAGCAGTTCTTC. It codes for CASSPGVIRGGGNEQFF. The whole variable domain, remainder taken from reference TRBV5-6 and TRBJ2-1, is DAGVTQSPTHLIKTRGQQVTLRCSPKSGHDTVSWYQQALGQGPQFIFQYYEEEERQRGNFPDRFSGHQFPNYSSELNVNALLLGDSALYLCASSPGVIRGGGNEQFFGPGTRLTVL.

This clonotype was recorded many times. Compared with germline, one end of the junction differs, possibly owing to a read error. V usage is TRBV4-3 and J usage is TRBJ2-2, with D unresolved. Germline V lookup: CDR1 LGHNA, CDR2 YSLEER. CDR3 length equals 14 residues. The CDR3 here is CASSPGQNTGELFF. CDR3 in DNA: TGTGCCAGCAGCCCCGGGCAGAACACCGGGGAGCTGTTTTTT.

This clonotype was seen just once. CDR3 DNA: TGTGCCAGCAGTCCTGAGGGAGGGAGAGATACTGAAGCTTTCTTT. Protein product: CASSPEGGRDTEAFF. The chain recombines TRBV5-3 with TRBJ1-1; D unclear. TRBV5-3 is an open reading frame, and its role is uncertain. The CDR3 sequence is 15 residues long. The germline V and J ends were trimmed by 8 bases and 5 bases, with 22 bases remaining between them.

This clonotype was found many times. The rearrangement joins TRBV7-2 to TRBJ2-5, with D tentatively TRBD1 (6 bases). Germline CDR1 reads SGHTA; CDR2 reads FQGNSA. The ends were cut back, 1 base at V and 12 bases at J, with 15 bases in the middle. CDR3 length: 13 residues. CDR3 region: CASSLVGHQVEYF. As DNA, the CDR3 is TGTGCCAGCAGCTTAGTGGGACACCAAGTGGAGTACTTC.

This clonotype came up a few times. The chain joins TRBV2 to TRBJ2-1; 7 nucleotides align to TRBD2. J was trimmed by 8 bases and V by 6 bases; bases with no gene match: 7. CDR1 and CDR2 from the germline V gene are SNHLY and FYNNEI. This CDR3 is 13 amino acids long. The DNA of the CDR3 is TGTGCCAGCAGCCGACTAGCTTTCGATGAGCAGTTCTTC. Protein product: CASSRLAFDEQFF. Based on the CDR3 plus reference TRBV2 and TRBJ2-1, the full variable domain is EPEVTQTPSHQVTQMGQEVILRCVPISNHLYFYWYRQILGQKVEFLVSFYNNEISEKSEIFDDQFSVERPDGSNFTLKIRSTKLEDSAMYFCASSRLAFDEQFFGPGTRLTVL.

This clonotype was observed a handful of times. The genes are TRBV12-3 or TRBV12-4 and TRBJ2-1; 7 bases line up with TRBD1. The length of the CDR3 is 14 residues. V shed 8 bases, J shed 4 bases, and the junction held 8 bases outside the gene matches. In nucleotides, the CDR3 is TGTGCCAGCCTCGGGGACAGCCATTACAATGAGCAGTTCTTC. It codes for CASLGDSHYNEQFF.

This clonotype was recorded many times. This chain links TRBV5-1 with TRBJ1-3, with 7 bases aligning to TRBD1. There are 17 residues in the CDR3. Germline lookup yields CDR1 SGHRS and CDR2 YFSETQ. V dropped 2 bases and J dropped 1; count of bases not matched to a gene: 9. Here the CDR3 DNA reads TGCGCCAGCAGCTTAACCTGGGACAGAAAGTCTGGAAACACCATATATTTT. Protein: CASSLTWDRKSGNTIYF.

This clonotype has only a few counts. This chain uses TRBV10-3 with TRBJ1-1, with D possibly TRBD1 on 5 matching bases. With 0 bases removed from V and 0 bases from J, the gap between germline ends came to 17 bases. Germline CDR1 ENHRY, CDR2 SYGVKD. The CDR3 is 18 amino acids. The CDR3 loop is CAISESGVGGDLNTEAFF. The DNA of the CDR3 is TGTGCCATCAGTGAGTCGGGGGTCGGTGGGGATCTGAACACTGAAGCTTTCTTT.

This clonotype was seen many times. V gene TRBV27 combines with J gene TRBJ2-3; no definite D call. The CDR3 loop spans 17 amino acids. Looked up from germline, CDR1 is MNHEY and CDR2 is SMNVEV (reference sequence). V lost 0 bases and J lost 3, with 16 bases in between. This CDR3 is CASSLSYKGPSTDTQYF. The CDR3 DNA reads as TGTGCCAGCAGTTTATCATATAAGGGCCCCTCTACAGATACGCAGTATTTT.

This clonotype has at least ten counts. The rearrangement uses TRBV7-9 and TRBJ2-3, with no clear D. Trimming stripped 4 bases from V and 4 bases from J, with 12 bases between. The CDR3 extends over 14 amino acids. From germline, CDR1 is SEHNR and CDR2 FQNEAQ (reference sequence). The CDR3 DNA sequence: TGTGCCAGCAGCTCCCGAAACCGTCCAGATACGCAGTATTTT. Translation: CASSSRNRPDTQYF.

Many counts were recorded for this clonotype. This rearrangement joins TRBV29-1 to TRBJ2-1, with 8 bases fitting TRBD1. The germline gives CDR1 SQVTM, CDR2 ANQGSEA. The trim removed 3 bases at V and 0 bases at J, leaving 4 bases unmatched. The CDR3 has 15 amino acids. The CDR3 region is CSVEGQAGSYNEQFF. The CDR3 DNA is TGCAGCGTTGAGGGACAGGCGGGCTCCTACAATGAGCAGTTCTTC.

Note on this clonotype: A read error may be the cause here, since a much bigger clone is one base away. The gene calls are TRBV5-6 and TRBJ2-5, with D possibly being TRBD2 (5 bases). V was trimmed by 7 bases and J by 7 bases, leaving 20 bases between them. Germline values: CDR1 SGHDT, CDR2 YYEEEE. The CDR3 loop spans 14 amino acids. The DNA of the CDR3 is TGTGCCAGCGAAAAGTCTCCGGAGGCCGGGACCCAGTACTTC. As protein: CASEKSPEAGTQYF.

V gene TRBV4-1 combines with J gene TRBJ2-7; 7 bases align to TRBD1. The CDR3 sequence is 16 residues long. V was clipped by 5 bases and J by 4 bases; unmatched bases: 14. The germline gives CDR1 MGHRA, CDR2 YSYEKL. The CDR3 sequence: CASSDRGQTAFYEQYF. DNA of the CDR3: TGCGCCAGCAGCGATAGGGGACAGACCGCGTTTTACGAGCAGTACTTC.

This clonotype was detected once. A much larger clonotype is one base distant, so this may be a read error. CDR3 sequence: CSTKGLAGGRQETQYF. Here the CDR3 DNA reads TGCAGTACTAAGGGACTAGCGGGAGGGAGGCAAGAGACCCAGTACTTC. The chain employs TRBV20-1 and TRBJ2-5, with 16 bases that match TRBD2. The CDR3 runs 16 residues. Unmatched junction bases numbered 8, after V lost 8 bases and J lost 2 bases. Germline V gene sequence: CDR1 DFQATT, CDR2 SNEGSKA (reference sequence).

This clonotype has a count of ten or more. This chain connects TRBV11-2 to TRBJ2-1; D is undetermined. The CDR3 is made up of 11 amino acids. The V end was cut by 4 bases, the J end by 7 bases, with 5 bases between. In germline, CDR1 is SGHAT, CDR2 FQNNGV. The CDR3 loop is CASSSRNEQFF. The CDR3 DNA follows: TGTGCCAGCAGCTCCAGAAATGAGCAGTTCTTC.

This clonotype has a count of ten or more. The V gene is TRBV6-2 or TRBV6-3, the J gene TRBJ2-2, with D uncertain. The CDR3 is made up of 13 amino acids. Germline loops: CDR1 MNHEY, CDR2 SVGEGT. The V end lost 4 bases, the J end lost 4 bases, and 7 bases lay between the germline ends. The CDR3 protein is CASSFGFTGELFF. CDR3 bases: TGTGCCAGCAGTTTCGGATTCACCGGGGAGCTGTTTTTT.

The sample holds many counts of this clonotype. This chain's CDR3 is CSSKTGNTGELFF. For the CDR3, the DNA is TGCAGTTCGAAGACAGGGAATACCGGGGAGCTGTTTTTT. The chain uses TRBV20-1 and TRBJ2-2; 7 nucleotides agree with TRBD1. The CDR3 totals 13 residues. CDR1 is DFQATT, CDR2 SNEGSKA, per germline (reference sequence). J was trimmed by 5 bases and V by 8 bases; bases with no gene match: 8.

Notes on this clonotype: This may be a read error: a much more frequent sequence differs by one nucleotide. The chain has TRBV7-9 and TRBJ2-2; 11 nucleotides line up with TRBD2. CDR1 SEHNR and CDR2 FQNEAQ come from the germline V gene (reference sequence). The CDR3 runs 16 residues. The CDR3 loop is CASSQLAGDDTRELFF. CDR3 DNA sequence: TGTGCCAGCAGTCAACTAGCGGGAGATGACACCAGGGAGCTGTTTTTT.

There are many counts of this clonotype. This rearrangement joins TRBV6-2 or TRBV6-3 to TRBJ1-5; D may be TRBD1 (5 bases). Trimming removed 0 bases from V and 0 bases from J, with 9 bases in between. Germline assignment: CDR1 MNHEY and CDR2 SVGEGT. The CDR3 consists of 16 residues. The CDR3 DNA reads TGTGCCAGCAGTTACTCGCCAGGGCATAGCAATCAGCCCCAGCATTTT. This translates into CASSYSPGHSNQPQHF.

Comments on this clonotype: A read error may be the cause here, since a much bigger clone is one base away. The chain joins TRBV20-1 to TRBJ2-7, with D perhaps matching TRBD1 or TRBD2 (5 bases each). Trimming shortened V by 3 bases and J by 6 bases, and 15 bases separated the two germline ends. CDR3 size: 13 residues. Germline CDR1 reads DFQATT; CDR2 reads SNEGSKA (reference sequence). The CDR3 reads CSARGVYSCEQYF. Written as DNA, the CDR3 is TGCAGTGCTAGGGGGGTCTATTCGTGCGAGCAGTACTTC.

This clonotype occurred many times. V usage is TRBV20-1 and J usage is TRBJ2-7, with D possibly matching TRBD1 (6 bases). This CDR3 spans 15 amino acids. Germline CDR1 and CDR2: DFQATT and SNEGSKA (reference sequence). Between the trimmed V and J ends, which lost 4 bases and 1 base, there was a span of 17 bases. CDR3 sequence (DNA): TGCAGTGCTAAGGGCCCCAGGGGTCGATCCTACGAGCAGTACTTC. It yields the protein CSAKGPRGRSYEQYF.